This T cell receptor (beta chain) was captured in a study of blood T cell repertoires in COVID-19. Turning to the study itself: Italy, Spain and the United States were the sources of the convalescent and acute COVID-19 samples. Sources were T cells, B-cell-depleted T cells, or PBMCs; the material itself was cDNA or gDNA.

Per the germline V gene, CDR1 is LNHDA and CDR2 is SQIVND (reference sequence). The CDR3 is 17 amino acids. Trimming removed 3 bases from V and 3 bases from J; junction bases left unmatched: 8. Sequenced by immunoSEQ multiplex PCR; TCRdb stores in-frame clones only, minus some. The data contain about 120,000 clones, just over 85% of them singletons. The receptor comes from a man in his forties with acute or convalescent COVID-19. The chain joins TRBV19 to TRBJ2-1; 10 nucleotides agree with TRBD2. The sequencing input was peripheral blood. The CDR3 here is CASSMTQLAGVYNEQFF. The CDR3 DNA follows: TGTGCCAGTAGTATGACCCAGCTAGCGGGAGTCTACAATGAGCAGTTCTTC.